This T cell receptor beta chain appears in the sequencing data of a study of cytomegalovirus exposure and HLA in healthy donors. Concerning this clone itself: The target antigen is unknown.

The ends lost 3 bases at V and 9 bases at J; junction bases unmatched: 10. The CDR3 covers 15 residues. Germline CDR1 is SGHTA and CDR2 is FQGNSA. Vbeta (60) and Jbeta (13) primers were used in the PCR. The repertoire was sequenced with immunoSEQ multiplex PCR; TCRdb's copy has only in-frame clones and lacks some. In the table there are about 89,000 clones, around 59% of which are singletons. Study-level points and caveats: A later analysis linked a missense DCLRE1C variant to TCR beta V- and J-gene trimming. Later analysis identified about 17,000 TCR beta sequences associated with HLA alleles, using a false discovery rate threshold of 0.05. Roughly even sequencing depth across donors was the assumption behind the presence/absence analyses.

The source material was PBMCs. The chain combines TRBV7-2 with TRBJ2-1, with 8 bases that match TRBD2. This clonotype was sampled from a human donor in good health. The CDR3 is CASSFNSGVLSEQFF. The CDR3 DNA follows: TGTGCCAGCAGCTTTAATAGCGGGGTGTTATCTGAGCAGTTCTTC.